A single sample gave rise to the 25 T cell receptor beta chains below, sequenced in a study of shared clonotypes between healthy human individuals. Clones were sequenced by immunoSEQ multiplex PCR, and TCRdb holds only the in-frame ones, with some missing. The data hold approximately 1,500,000 clones, with 98% observed a single time. Sequencing input: naive CD4+ T cells sorted from blood. Indicated subset: CD45RA+ positively selected. The receptors shown here come from a man under 40 in good health.

The chain joins TRBV2 to TRBJ2-7; the match to TRBD1 covers 8 bases. CDR1 is SNHLY, CDR2 FYNNEI, per germline. CDR3 length equals 15 residues. Unmatched junction bases numbered 10, after V lost 8 bases and J lost 1 base. DNA of the CDR3: TGTGCCAGCTCCTTGGGGCGGACAGGGTCCTACGAGCAGTACTTC. Encoded protein: CASSLGRTGSYEQYF.

This clone was seen once. The identical CDR3 is also encoded by other nucleotide sequences in the sample. CDR3: CASSLGSRGTDTQYF. The CDR3 DNA follows: TGTGCCAGCAGTTTAGGTAGCCGAGGCACAGATACGCAGTATTTT. The V and J genes are TRBV27 and TRBJ2-3; the D is unclear. The CDR3 runs to 15 residues. From germline, CDR1 is MNHEY and CDR2 SMNVEV (reference sequence). Trimming removed 2 bases at V and 1 base at J, with 10 bases between.

On this clone itself: The same CDR3 can be traced to other DNA sequences in this sample. The J gene is TRBJ2-7, the V gene TRBV9; TRBD2 matches 8 bases. The CDR3 has 15 amino acids. The V segment lost 0 bases and the J segment 3 bases; nucleotides outside the gene matches: 5. The V gene's germline CDR1 is SGDLS and CDR2 YYNGEE. CDR3 sequence reads: CASSVGLAGSYEQYF. Here the CDR3 DNA reads TGTGCCAGCAGCGTAGGTCTAGCGGGTAGCTACGAGCAGTACTTC. Variable domain in full (rest from reference TRBV9 and TRBJ2-7): DSGVTQTPKHLITATGQRVTLRCSPRSGDLSVYWYQQSLDQGLQFLIQYYNGEERAKGNILERFSAQQFPDLHSELNLSSLELGDSALYFCASSVGLAGSYEQYFGPGTRLTVT.

This clone appeared once. The chain recombines TRBV10-3 with TRBJ2-1; no clear D gene. Per the germline V gene, CDR1 is ENHRY and CDR2 is SYGVKD. The CDR3 contains 14 residues. Trimming took off 4 bases at V and 2 bases at J, with 9 bases between the two ends. The CDR3 nucleotides are TGTGCCATCAGTGGAATGACCACCTACAATGAGCAGTTCTTC. This gives the protein CAISGMTTYNEQFF.

The count of this clone is one. This chain uses TRBV9 with TRBJ2-3; D is unresolved. V dropped 1 base and J dropped 4 bases, with 10 bases sitting between them. The CDR3 spans 14 residues. Germline CDR1 SGDLS, CDR2 YYNGEE. The CDR3 DNA reads TGTGCCAGCAGCGTAAGGCCTCGATCAGATACGCAGTATTTT. Translation: CASSVRPRSDTQYF. The full variable domain, completed using reference TRBV9 and TRBJ2-3, is DSGVTQTPKHLITATGQRVTLRCSPRSGDLSVYWYQQSLDQGLQFLIQYYNGEERAKGNILERFSAQQFPDLHSELNLSSLELGDSALYFCASSVRPRSDTQYFGPGTRLTVL.

The chain combines TRBV5-1 with TRBJ1-5; D is perhaps TRBD1 (5 bases). Germline V lookup: CDR1 SGHRS, CDR2 YFSETQ. This CDR3 is built from 14 residues. Trimming left V 4 bases short and J 3 bases short, with 11 bases between. CDR3 sequence (DNA): TGCGCCAGCAGCCCCGGGGGACTCAATCAGCCCCAGCATTTT. This translates into CASSPGGLNQPQHF.

Comments on this clone: The same CDR3 is also encoded by other DNA sequences in this sample. This chain connects TRBV6-5 to TRBJ2-7; D is unclear. The CDR3 runs 13 residues. Trimming left V 1 base short and J 0 bases short, with 4 bases between. Looked up from germline, CDR1 is MNHEY and CDR2 is SVGAGI. The CDR3 sequence is CASSYLSSYEQYF. The CDR3 nucleotides are TGTGCCAGCAGTTACTTGAGCTCCTACGAGCAGTACTTC.

This clone appeared once. The V gene is TRBV9, the J gene TRBJ2-7, with D perhaps matching TRBD1 or TRBD2 (5 bases each). Germline V CDR1 and CDR2: SGDLS, YYNGEE. CDR3 size: 14 residues. Trimming took off 4 bases at V and 1 base at J, with 12 bases between the two ends. The CDR3 loop is CASSPGTPSYEQYF. DNA of the CDR3: TGTGCCAGCAGCCCGGGGACGCCTTCCTACGAGCAGTACTTC.

The chain uses TRBV28 and TRBJ2-7; 7 positions agree with TRBD2. In germline, CDR1 is MDHEN, CDR2 SYDVKM. This CDR3 comprises 14 residues. V lost 7 bases and J lost 3; bases outside the gene matches: 9. In DNA form, the CDR3 reads TGTGCCAGCACCCGGGCGGGAGCCCGCTACGAGCAGTACTTC. Translated: CASTRAGARYEQYF.

The chain is built from TRBV5-4 and TRBJ2-2, with 11 bases that match TRBD2. With V trimmed by 5 bases and J by 2 bases, 5 bases remained unmatched. Germline loops: CDR1 SGHNT, CDR2 YYREEE (reference sequence). This CDR3 is 16 amino acids long. The CDR3 sequence is CASSLLAGDNTGELFF. The DNA for the CDR3 is TGTGCCAGCAGTCTACTAGCGGGAGATAACACCGGGGAGCTGTTTTTT. Full variable domain (rest looked up from reference TRBV5-4 and TRBJ2-2): ETGVTQSPTHLIKTRGQQVTLRCSSQSGHNTVSWYQQALGQGPQFIFQYYREEENGRGNFPPRFSGLQFPNYSSELNVNALELDDSALYLCASSLLAGDNTGELFFGEGSRLTVL.

The CDR3 sequence: CASSWGTSGTNYEQYF. The CDR3 bases are TGCGCCAGCAGCTGGGGGACTAGTGGAACAAACTACGAGCAGTACTTC. This chain links TRBV10-2 with TRBJ2-7; 8 nucleotides line up with TRBD2. The CDR3 is made up of 16 amino acids. The V and J ends lost 6 bases and 3 bases, in that order; junction bases with no gene match: 13. Germline V gives CDR1 WSHSY, CDR2 SAAADI.

This clone was picked up one time. The J gene is TRBJ2-3, the V gene TRBV6-5; TRBD2 matches 12 bases. Looked up from germline, CDR1 is MNHEY and CDR2 is SVGAGI. This CDR3 has 15 residues. With V trimmed by 6 bases and J by 1 base, 2 bases remained unmatched. The CDR3 DNA is TGTGCCAGCAGACTAGCGGGAGGTGGCACAGATACGCAGTATTTT. Encoded protein: CASRLAGGGTDTQYF.

The chain couples TRBV7-9 to TRBJ2-2; tentatively, D is TRBD2 (7 bases). The germline V and J ends were trimmed by 5 bases and 7 bases, with 26 bases remaining between them. The CDR3 is made up of 18 amino acids. Germline CDR1 reads SEHNR; CDR2 reads FQNEAQ (reference sequence). The CDR3 DNA sequence: TGTGCCAGCAGCCAAGATTTCGGGGGGCCCGGATTCGTCGGGGAGCTGTTTTTT. Protein: CASSQDFGGPGFVGELFF.

V is TRBV5-4 and J is TRBJ1-1; no clear D. The CDR3 sequence is 15 residues long. V dropped 6 bases and J dropped 0 bases, with 15 bases sitting between them. Germline V CDR1 and CDR2: SGHNT, YYREEE (reference sequence). For the CDR3, the DNA is TGTGCCAGCAACCAAGTTGGCTCACTGAACACTGAAGCTTTCTTT. It is translated as CASNQVGSLNTEAFF.

The chain is built from TRBV28 and TRBJ2-7; D is perhaps TRBD1 or TRBD2 (5 bases each). This CDR3 is 16 amino acids long. V shed 1 base and J shed 3 bases, with 16 bases lying between them. Germline-derived CDR1 and CDR2 are MDHEN and SYDVKM. This CDR3 reads CASSLLSSGRSYEQYF. The CDR3 coding sequence is TGTGCCAGCAGTTTATTAAGCTCGGGGCGGAGCTACGAGCAGTACTTC. Supplemented by reference TRBV28 and TRBJ2-7, the full variable domain reads DVKVTQSSRYLVKRTGEKVFLECVQDMDHENMFWYRQDPGLGLRLIYFSYDVKMKEKGDIPEGYSVSREKKERFSLILESASTNQTSMYLCASSLLSSGRSYEQYFGPGTRLTVT.

The chain links TRBV27 to TRBJ2-3, with D hard to call. The CDR3 runs 14 residues. V was cut by 2 bases and J by 2 bases, with 8 bases left in between. Germline CDR1 reads MNHEY; CDR2 reads SMNVEV (reference sequence). The CDR3 region has the DNA TGTGCCAGCAGTTTAATACAGAACACAGATACGCAGTATTTT. This encodes CASSLIQNTDTQYF.

The J gene is TRBJ1-1, the V gene TRBV4-3; the D gene is possibly TRBD1 (6 bases). The CDR3 is 16 residues long. CDR1 is LGHNA and CDR2 is YSLEER in the germline V gene. The V end was cut by 1 base, the J end by 0 bases, with 12 bases between. The chain's CDR3 is CASSQGVRGLNTEAFF. DNA of the CDR3: TGCGCCAGCAGCCAAGGGGTTAGGGGGTTGAACACTGAAGCTTTCTTT.

In regard to this clone: The same CDR3 is also encoded by other DNA sequences in this sample. The J gene is TRBJ1-2, the V gene TRBV27, with 9 bases fitting TRBD1. The junction had 5 bases not matched to a gene; V was cut back by 2 bases and J by 7 bases. CDR1 is MNHEY, CDR2 SMNVEV, per germline (reference sequence). CDR3 size: 14 residues. The CDR3 coding sequence is TGTGCCAGCAGTTTAAACAGGGGGCTTGGTGGCTACACCTTC. Its translation is CASSLNRGLGGYTF.

A single count supports this clone. The rearrangement links TRBV10-3 to TRBJ2-7; a weak D match, TRBD2 (5 bases). There are 16 residues in the CDR3. Germline V CDR1 and CDR2: ENHRY, SYGVKD. The V and J ends lost 4 bases and 0 bases respectively, with 16 bases between them. CDR3 sequence (DNA): TGTGCCATCAGTGTGAGGGCGGGCGCTCGCTCCTACGAGCAGTACTTC. Its translation: CAISVRAGARSYEQYF.

This clone appeared once. V usage is TRBV28 and J usage is TRBJ2-7; TRBD1 matches 10 bases. This CDR3 is 16 amino acids long. From germline, CDR1 is MDHEN and CDR2 SYDVKM. With 4 bases clipped from V and 7 bases from J, the junction kept 13 bases outside the gene matches. The CDR3: CASSYGGGQGFREQYF. CDR3 bases: TGTGCCAGCAGTTACGGAGGGGGACAGGGGTTTAGAGAGCAGTACTTC.

The gene calls are TRBV18 and TRBJ2-5; perhaps TRBD1 as D (5 bases). The end of the DNA fits TRBJ2-7 better, so the J call may be wrong. There are 14 residues in the CDR3. Germline V CDR1 and CDR2: KGHSH, LQKENI. The chain's CDR3 is CASSSRSREYEQYF. The DNA of the CDR3 is TGTGCCAGCTCCTCTAGGTCCAGGGAATACGAGCAGTACTTC.

The chain uses TRBV6-5 and TRBJ2-7; D not resolved. The V end was cut by 6 bases, the J end by 2 bases, with 17 bases between. The CDR3 runs to 15 residues. Germline V gene sequence: CDR1 MNHEY, CDR2 SVGAGI. The DNA of the CDR3 is TGTGCCAGCAGCACATTTCGACGAAGCCCCTACGAGCAGTACTTC. It encodes CASSTFRRSPYEQYF.

This chain uses TRBV5-1 with TRBJ2-1, with 10 bases aligning to TRBD2. J gave up 1 base and V 3 bases, and 7 bases lay outside the gene matches. This CDR3 comprises 17 residues. Germline values: CDR1 SGHRS, CDR2 YFSETQ. In DNA, the CDR3 is TGCGCCAGCAGCTCCCCCAAACTAGCGGGATCCTACAATGAGCAGTTCTTC. It codes for CASSSPKLAGSYNEQFF.

The chain links TRBV15 to TRBJ2-7; D might be TRBD2 (6 bases). CDR3 length: 17 amino acids. The V gene's germline CDR1 is LNHNV and CDR2 YYDKDF (reference sequence). The V end lost 3 bases, the J end lost 0 bases, and 18 bases lay between the germline ends. The CDR3 region is CATSREGIGSTSYEQYF. The CDR3, as DNA: TGTGCCACCAGCAGGGAGGGAATAGGTTCCACCTCCTACGAGCAGTACTTC.

This chain uses TRBV5-1 with TRBJ2-1, with 8 nucleotides matching TRBD1. CDR1 is SGHRS, CDR2 YFSETQ, per germline. The V gene end was trimmed by 4 bases and the J gene end by 6 bases; junction bases not matched to a gene: 6. The CDR3 runs to 14 residues. This CDR3 reads CASSLLTGVNEQFF. The DNA of the CDR3 is TGCGCCAGCAGCCTACTGACAGGGGTCAATGAGCAGTTCTTC.